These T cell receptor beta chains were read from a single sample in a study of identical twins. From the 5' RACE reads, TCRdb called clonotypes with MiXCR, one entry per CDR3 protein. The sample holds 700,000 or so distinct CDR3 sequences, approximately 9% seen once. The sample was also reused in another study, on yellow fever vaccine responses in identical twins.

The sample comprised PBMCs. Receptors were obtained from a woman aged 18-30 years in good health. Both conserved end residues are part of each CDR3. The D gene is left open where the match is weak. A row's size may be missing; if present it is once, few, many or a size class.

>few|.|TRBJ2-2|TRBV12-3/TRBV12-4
CASSLLTHTGELFF
TGTGCCAGCAGTTTACTCACGCACACCGGGGAGCTGTTTTTT
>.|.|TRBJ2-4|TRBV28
CASSLGGPGQAKNIQYF
TGTGCCAGCAGTTTGGGGGGCCCAGGTCAAGCCAAAAACATTCAGTACTTC
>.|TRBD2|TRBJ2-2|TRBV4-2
CASSHQAGVGTGELFF
TGTGCCAGCAGCCATCAAGCGGGAGTGGGCACCGGGGAGCTGTTTTTT
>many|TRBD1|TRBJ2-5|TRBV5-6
CASSLSGQVGETQYF
TGTGCCAGCAGCTTGTCGGGACAGGTGGGGGAGACCCAGTACTTC
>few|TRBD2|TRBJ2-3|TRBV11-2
CASSLDRLAGADTQYF
TGTGCCAGCAGCTTAGATAGGCTAGCGGGAGCAGATACGCAGTATTTT
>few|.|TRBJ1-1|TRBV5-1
CASSLEGVEAFF
TGCGCCAGCAGCTTGGAAGGCGTCGAAGCTTTCTTT
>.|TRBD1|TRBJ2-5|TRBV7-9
CASSIRDSFQETQYF
TGTGCCAGCAGCATACGGGACAGCTTCCAAGAGACCCAGTACTTC
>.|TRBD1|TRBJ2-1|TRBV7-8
CASSPTPGQGYNEQFF
TGTGCCAGCAGCCCAACCCCGGGACAGGGGTACAATGAGCAGTTCTTC
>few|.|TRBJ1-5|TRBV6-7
CASSYPLVPQHF
TGTGCCAGCAGTTACCCCTTGGTCCCCCAGCATTTT
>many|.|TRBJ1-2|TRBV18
CASSPPTPAYGYTF
TGTGCCAGCTCACCGCCGACACCGGCCTATGGCTACACCTTC
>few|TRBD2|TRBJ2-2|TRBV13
CASSFRLAVRSNTGELFF
TGTGCCAGCAGCTTTAGGCTAGCGGTCCGATCGAACACCGGGGAGCTGTTTTTT
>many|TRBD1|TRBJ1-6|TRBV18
CASSPAAQGMTYNSPLHF
TGTGCCAGCTCACCAGCAGCACAGGGGATGACTTATAATTCACCCCTCCACTTT
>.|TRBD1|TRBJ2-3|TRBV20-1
CSASSTGPLTDTQYF
TGCAGTGCTAGCTCGACAGGGCCCCTCACAGATACGCAGTATTTT
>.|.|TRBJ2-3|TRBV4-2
CASSQDKEGTDTQYF
TGTGCCAGCAGCCAAGATAAGGAAGGCACAGATACGCAGTATTTT
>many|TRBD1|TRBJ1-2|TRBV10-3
CAISDVQGYGYTF
TGTGCCATCAGTGACGTACAGGGGTATGGCTACACCTTC
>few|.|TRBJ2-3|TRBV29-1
CSVSLHTDTQYF
TGCAGCGTTTCCCTCCACACAGATACGCAGTATTTT
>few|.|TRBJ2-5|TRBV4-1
CASSQDKGVETQYF
TGCGCCAGCAGCCAAGATAAGGGGGTGGAGACCCAGTACTTC
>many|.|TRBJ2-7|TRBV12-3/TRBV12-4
CASMISLGGYEQYF
TGTGCCAGCATGATCTCCTTGGGAGGCTACGAGCAGTACTTC
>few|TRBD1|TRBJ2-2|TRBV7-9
CASSLASAGGRTGELFF
TGTGCCAGCAGCTTAGCGTCGGCAGGGGGTCGAACCGGGGAGCTGTTTTTT
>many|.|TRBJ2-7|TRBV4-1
CASSQDGDEQYF
TGCGCCAGCAGCCAAGACGGGGACGAGCAGTACTTC
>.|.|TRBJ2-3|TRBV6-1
CASSERISYSTDTQYF
TGTGCCAGCAGTGAAAGAATATCCTATAGCACAGATACGCAGTATTTT
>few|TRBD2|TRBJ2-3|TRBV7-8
CASSIKTSGNVRADTQYF
TGTGCCAGCAGCATCAAGACTAGCGGGAATGTGCGCGCAGATACGCAGTATTTT
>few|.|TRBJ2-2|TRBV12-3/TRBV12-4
CASRLRAQSGELFF
TGTGCCAGTAGACTCCGGGCCCAATCGGGGGAGCTGTTTTTT
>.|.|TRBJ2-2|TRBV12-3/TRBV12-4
CASIVVGGGTGELFF
TGTGCCAGCATTGTCGTCGGGGGAGGCACCGGGGAGCTGTTTTTT
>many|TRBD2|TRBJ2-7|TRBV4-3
CASSQEPSGNSYEQYF
TGCGCCAGCAGCCAAGAACCCAGCGGGAACTCCTACGAGCAGTACTTC
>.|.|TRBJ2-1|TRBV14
CASSPRGVGEQFF
TGTGCCAGCAGCCCCCGGGGAGTTGGTGAGCAGTTCTTC
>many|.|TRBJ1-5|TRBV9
CASSRGPTNQPQHF
TGTGCCAGCTCAAGGGGACCGACGAATCAGCCCCAGCATTTT
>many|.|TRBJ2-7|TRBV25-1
CASSGGSGRSYEQYF
TGTGCCAGCAGTGGGGGTTCGGGGAGATCCTACGAGCAGTACTTC
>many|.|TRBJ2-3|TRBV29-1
CSVLPGPVTDTQYF
TGCAGCGTTCTCCCGGGGCCGGTAACAGATACGCAGTATTTT